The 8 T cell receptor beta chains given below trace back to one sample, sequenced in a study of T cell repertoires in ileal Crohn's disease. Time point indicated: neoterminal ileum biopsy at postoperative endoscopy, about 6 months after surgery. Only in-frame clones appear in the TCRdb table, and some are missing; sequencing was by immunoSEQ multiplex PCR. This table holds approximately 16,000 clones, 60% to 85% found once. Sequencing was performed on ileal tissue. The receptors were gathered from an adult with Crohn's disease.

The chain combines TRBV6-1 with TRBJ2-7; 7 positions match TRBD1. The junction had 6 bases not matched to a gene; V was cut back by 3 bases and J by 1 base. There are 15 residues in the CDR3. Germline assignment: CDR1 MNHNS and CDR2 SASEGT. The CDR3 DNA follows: TGTGCCAGCAGTGAGAGAAGACAGGGATCCTACGAGCAGTACTTC. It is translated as CASSERRQGSYEQYF.

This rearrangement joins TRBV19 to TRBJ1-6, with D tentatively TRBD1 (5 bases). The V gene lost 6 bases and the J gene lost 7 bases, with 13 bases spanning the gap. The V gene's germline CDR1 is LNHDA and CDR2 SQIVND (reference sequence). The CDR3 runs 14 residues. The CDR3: CASSSGTENSPLHF. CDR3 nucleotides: TGTGCCAGTAGCTCCGGGACGGAGAATTCACCCCTCCACTTT.

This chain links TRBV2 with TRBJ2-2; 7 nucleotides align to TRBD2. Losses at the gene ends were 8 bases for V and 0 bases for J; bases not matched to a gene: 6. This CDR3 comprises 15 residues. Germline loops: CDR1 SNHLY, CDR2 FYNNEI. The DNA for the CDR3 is TGTGCCAGCCGGCGGCTAGCGGCGAACACCGGGGAGCTGTTTTTT. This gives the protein CASRRLAANTGELFF.

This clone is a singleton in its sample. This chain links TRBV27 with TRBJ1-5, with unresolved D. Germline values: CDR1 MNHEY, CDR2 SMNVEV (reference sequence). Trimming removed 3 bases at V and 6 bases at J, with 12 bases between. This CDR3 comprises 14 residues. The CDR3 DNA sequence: TGTGCCAGCAGTTTGTTTAGGGTGGGTCAGCCCCAGCATTTT. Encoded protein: CASSLFRVGQPQHF.

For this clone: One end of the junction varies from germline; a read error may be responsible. This CDR3 is CASTLRLETGLSKDNSPLHF. In DNA, the CDR3 is TGTGCCAGCACCTTAAGACTTGAGACAGGACTCTCAAAGGACAATTCACCCCTCCACTTT. The chain recombines TRBV7-3 with TRBJ1-6, with TRBD1 as a possible D gene (6 bases). Per germline, CDR1 SGHTA and CDR2 FQGTGA. The CDR3 covers 20 residues.

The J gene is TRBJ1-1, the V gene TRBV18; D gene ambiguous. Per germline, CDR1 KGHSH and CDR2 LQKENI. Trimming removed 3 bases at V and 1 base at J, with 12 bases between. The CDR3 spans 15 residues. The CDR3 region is CASSPNEGGNTEAFF. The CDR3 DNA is TGTGCCAGCTCACCTAATGAGGGTGGGAACACTGAAGCTTTCTTT.

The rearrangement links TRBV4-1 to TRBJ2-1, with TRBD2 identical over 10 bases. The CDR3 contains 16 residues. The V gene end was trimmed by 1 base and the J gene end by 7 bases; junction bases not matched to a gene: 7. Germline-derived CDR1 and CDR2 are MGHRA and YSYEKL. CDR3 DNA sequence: TGCGCCAGCAGCCAAGGGCTAGCGGGAGTATCTAATGAGCAGTTCTTC. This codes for CASSQGLAGVSNEQFF.

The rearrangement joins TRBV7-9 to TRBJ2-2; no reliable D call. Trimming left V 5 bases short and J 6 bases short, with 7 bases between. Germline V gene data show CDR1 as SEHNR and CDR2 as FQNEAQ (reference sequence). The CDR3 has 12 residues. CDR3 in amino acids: CASSRPAGELFF. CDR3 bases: TGTGCCAGCAGCAGACCGGCCGGGGAGCTGTTTTTT.